The source of this TCR beta chain is a study of graft-versus-host responses after intestinal transplantation. The table came from immunoSEQ multiplex PCR; TCRdb's copy has only in-frame clones and leaves some out. The table lists approximately 9,000 clones, just under 95% of them singletons. Trimming left V 2 bases short and J 4 bases short, with 12 bases between. The germline CDR1 and CDR2 sequences are MNHEY and SMNVEV (reference sequence). The CDR3 has 14 residues. V usage is TRBV27 and J usage is TRBJ2-7; unclear D gene. The origin of this receptor is a human patient who received an intestinal transplant, so some T cells may come from the graft donor. The sample consisted of PBMCs, taken around 30 days after intestinal transplant. CDR3 residues: CASSLTTDNYEQYF. CDR3 coding DNA: TGTGCCAGCAGTTTAACTACAGACAATTACGAGCAGTACTTC.